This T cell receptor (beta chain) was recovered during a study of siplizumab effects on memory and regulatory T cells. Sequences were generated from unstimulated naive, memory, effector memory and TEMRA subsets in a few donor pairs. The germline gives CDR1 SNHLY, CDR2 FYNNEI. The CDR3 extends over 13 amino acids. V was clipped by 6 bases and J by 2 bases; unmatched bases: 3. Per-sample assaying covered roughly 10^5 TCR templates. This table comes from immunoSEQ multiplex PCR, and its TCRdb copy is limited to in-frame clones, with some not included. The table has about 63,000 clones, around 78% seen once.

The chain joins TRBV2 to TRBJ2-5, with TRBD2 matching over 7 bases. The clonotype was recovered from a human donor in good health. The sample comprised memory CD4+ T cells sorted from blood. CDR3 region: CASSTSVQETQYF. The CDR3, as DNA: TGTGCCAGCAGCACTAGCGTGCAAGAGACCCAGTACTTC.